Below are 13 T cell receptor beta chains sequenced from a single sample in a study of blood T cell repertoires in COVID-19. TCRdb's copy holds only in-frame clones and misses some; the assay was immunoSEQ multiplex PCR. The table shows under 200,000 clones, with 79% occurring only once. The sample was peripheral blood. All receptors come from a woman aged 60 to 75 with COVID-19, enrolled during active disease.

The CDR3 nucleotides are TGTGCCAGCAGCTCTCGGGTGGCCAGGAACACCGGGGAGCTGTTTTTT. This sequence encodes CASSSRVARNTGELFF. The chain combines TRBV5-4 with TRBJ2-2, with D unclear. This CDR3 comprises 16 residues. The germline gives CDR1 SGHNT, CDR2 YYREEE (reference sequence). The V end lost 3 bases, the J end lost 1 base, and 13 bases lay between the germline ends.

V is TRBV27 and J is TRBJ1-5, with D maybe TRBD1 (5 bases). Germline assignment: CDR1 MNHEY and CDR2 SMNVEV (reference sequence). Trimming shortened V by 2 bases and J by 0 bases, and 17 bases separated the two germline ends. CDR3 size: 18 residues. The DNA of the CDR3 is TGTGCCAGCAGTTTAAGTTCCCAGGGAAGGTATAGCAATCAGCCCCAGCATTTT. Translation gives CASSLSSQGRYSNQPQHF.

V usage is TRBV29-1 and J usage is TRBJ1-2; no reliable D call. Germline V CDR1 and CDR2: SQVTM, ANQGSEA. V gave up 4 bases and J gave up 2 bases, with 11 bases separating them. CDR3 length equals 13 residues. DNA for the CDR3: TGCAGCGTTGGGGTCGGGTCCAACTATGGCTACACCTTC. It codes for CSVGVGSNYGYTF.

The chain recombines TRBV28 with TRBJ2-1; D might be TRBD1 (6 bases). CDR1 MDHEN and CDR2 SYDVKM come from the germline V gene. The CDR3 has 14 amino acids. The germline V and J ends were trimmed by 2 bases and 4 bases, with 9 bases remaining between them. The CDR3 is CASSLKGGYNEQFF. The CDR3 DNA is TGTGCCAGCAGTTTAAAAGGGGGTTACAATGAGCAGTTCTTC. Filled out from reference TRBV28 and TRBJ2-1, the complete variable domain reads DVKVTQSSRYLVKRTGEKVFLECVQDMDHENMFWYRQDPGLGLRLIYFSYDVKMKEKGDIPEGYSVSREKKERFSLILESASTNQTSMYLCASSLKGGYNEQFFGPGTRLTVL.

The chain recombines TRBV5-6 with TRBJ1-2; 8 bases align to TRBD1. The CDR3 extends over 17 amino acids. Per germline, CDR1 SGHDT and CDR2 YYEEEE. The V and J ends lost 4 bases and 2 bases, in that order; junction bases with no gene match: 13. CDR3 coding DNA: TGTGCCAGCAGCCCGCCCGGGACAGGTTTCTTCAACTATGGCTACACCTTC. The encoded protein is CASSPPGTGFFNYGYTF. The variable domain in full, completed from reference TRBV5-6 and TRBJ1-2, reads DAGVTQSPTHLIKTRGQQVTLRCSPKSGHDTVSWYQQALGQGPQFIFQYYEEEERQRGNFPDRFSGHQFPNYSSELNVNALLLGDSALYLCASSPPGTGFFNYGYTFGSGTRLTVV.

The gene calls are TRBV28 and TRBJ2-1; TRBD1 aligns across 8 bases. This CDR3 has 16 residues. V dropped 6 bases and J dropped 4; count of bases not matched to a gene: 11. Germline-derived CDR1 and CDR2 are MDHEN and SYDVKM. The CDR3 loop reads CASSLGDRNIYNEQFF. The CDR3 nucleotides read TGTGCCAGCAGCCTGGGGGACAGGAATATATACAATGAGCAGTTCTTC.

The rearrangement links TRBV29-1 to TRBJ2-6; TRBD1 might be the D (5 bases). Germline V gene lookup returns CDR1 SQVTM and CDR2 ANQGSEA. This CDR3 has 14 amino acids. Trimming cost V 4 bases and J 4 bases, with 11 bases left between them. The CDR3 here is CSVGVGVGANVLTF. The DNA of the CDR3 is TGCAGCGTTGGAGTAGGGGTGGGGGCCAACGTCCTGACTTTC.

The chain uses TRBV3-1 (or the pseudogene TRBV3-2) and TRBJ1-6; TRBD1 matches at 7 bases. Germline CDR1 LGHDT, CDR2 YNNKEL (reference sequence). The CDR3 has 12 amino acids. The CDR3 region is CAVGQRNSPLHF. The CDR3 bases are TGTGCAGTGGGACAGCGAAATTCACCCCTCCACTTT.

CDR3 DNA: TGTGCCAGTAGTAGCCGACAGGGCCTACCCCTCCACTTT. Amino acids: CASSSRQGLPLHF. The genes are TRBV19 and TRBJ1-6, with 7 bases fitting TRBD1. The ends lost 4 bases at V and 12 bases at J; junction bases unmatched: 6. This CDR3 has 13 amino acids. The germline V gene has CDR1 LNHDA and CDR2 SQIVND (reference sequence). The variable domain in full, with the rest retrieved from reference TRBV19 and TRBJ1-6, is DGGITQSPKYLFRKEGQNVTLSCEQNLNHDAMYWYRQDPGQGLRLIYYSQIVNDFQKGDIAEGYSVSREKKESFPLTVTSAQKNPTAFYLCASSSRQGLPLHFGNGTRLTVT.

This chain uses TRBV12-5 with TRBJ2-1, with 7 nucleotides matching TRBD2. Germline V CDR1 and CDR2: LGHNT, FRNRAP. CDR3 size: 13 residues. V dropped 2 bases and J dropped 9; count of bases not matched to a gene: 4. For the CDR3, the DNA is TGTGCTAGTGGTTTGATCGGGAGGCTTGAGCAGTTCTTC. Its protein is CASGLIGRLEQFF.

The J gene is TRBJ1-1, the V gene TRBV30; 7 nucleotides line up with TRBD1. The CDR3 is 11 residues long. With 5 bases clipped from V and 12 bases from J, the junction kept 9 bases outside the gene matches. From germline, CDR1 is GTSNPN and CDR2 SVGIG (reference sequence). In DNA, the CDR3 is TGTGCCTGGGTGACAGGGAGTTCGCCTTTCTTT. As protein: CAWVTGSSPFF.

V usage is TRBV6-2 or TRBV6-3 and J usage is TRBJ2-7; weak D call: TRBD2 (6 bases). Trimming cost V 6 bases and J 2 bases, with 14 bases left between them. Germline V lookup: CDR1 MNHEY, CDR2 SVGEGT. CDR3 length: 14 residues. For the CDR3, the DNA is TGTGCCAGCAGCGTGGGACTCACCCCCTACGAGCAGTACTTC. It specifies CASSVGLTPYEQYF.

This clone was observed a few times. J is TRBJ2-1 and V is TRBV7-9, with TRBD1 identical over 7 bases. Per germline, CDR1 SEHNR and CDR2 FQNEAQ (reference sequence). The junction had 2 bases not matched to a gene; V was cut back by 5 bases and J by 10 bases. The CDR3 has 11 residues. The CDR3 loop is CASSVGGEQFF. As DNA, the CDR3 is TGTGCCAGCAGCGTAGGGGGCGAGCAGTTCTTC. Looking up the rest from reference TRBV7-9 and TRBJ2-1 gives the full variable domain: DTGVSQNPRHKITKRGQNVTFRCDPISEHNRLYWYRQTLGQGPEFLTYFQNEAQLEKSRLLSDRFSAERPKGSFSTLEIQRTEQGDSAMYLCASSVGGEQFFGPGTRLTVL.